Below are 12 T cell receptor beta chains sequenced from a single sample in a study of early T cells in non-severe SARS-CoV-2 infection. TCRdb reanalysed the 5' RACE reads using MiXCR and keeps one entry per CDR3 protein. The repertoire holds 55,000 to 65,000 distinct CDR3 sequences, with less than 14% as singletons. The sequencing sample was made of whole blood. The source is an adult who was a healthcare worker with PCR-confirmed SARS-CoV-2 infection or an uninfected control (not recorded which).

This clonotype was seen ten or more times. The V and J genes are TRBV7-9 and TRBJ2-1; D unclear. Germline loops: CDR1 SEHNR, CDR2 FQNEAQ (reference sequence). Between the trimmed V and J ends, which lost 2 bases and 5 bases, there was a span of 10 bases. The CDR3 is 14 amino acids. The CDR3 DNA reads TGTGCCAGCAGCTTACCCCTTCGACACAATGAGCAGTTCTTC. Residues: CASSLPLRHNEQFF.

This chain uses TRBV20-1 with TRBJ1-4; 8 bases align to TRBD1. CDR1 is DFQATT, CDR2 SNEGSKA, per germline (reference sequence). Losses at the gene ends were 5 bases for V and 4 bases for J; bases not matched to a gene: 6. The CDR3 spans 14 residues. The CDR3 DNA reads TGCAGTGCTCGAAGACAGGGGATTAATGAAAAACTGTTTTTT. Translating it yields CSARRQGINEKLFF.

The chain has TRBV12-3 or TRBV12-4 and TRBJ2-1, with 10 nucleotides matching TRBD1. The CDR3 loop spans 14 amino acids. CDR3 amino acids: CTTGDRGPFNEQFF. In DNA form, the CDR3 reads TGTACCACTGGGGACAGGGGTCCATTCAATGAGCAGTTCTTC.

In this sample, this clonotype turned up many times. V and J are TRBV19 and TRBJ2-2, with TRBD2 identical over 11 bases. The CDR3 has 18 residues. Trimming removed 4 bases from V and 2 bases from J; junction bases left unmatched: 9. In germline, CDR1 is LNHDA, CDR2 SQIVND (reference sequence). The CDR3 loop is CASSTRPGLAVNTGELFF. The CDR3, as DNA: TGTGCCAGTAGTACCCGACCGGGACTAGCGGTAAACACCGGGGAGCTGTTTTTT.

This clonotype has at least ten counts. The rearrangement joins TRBV5-1 to TRBJ2-5, with 11 nucleotides matching TRBD1. There are 16 residues in the CDR3. The J segment lost 0 bases and the V segment lost 4 bases, leaving 5 bases of the junction unmatched. In germline, CDR1 is SGHRS, CDR2 YFSETQ. The CDR3 DNA reads as TGCGCCAGCAGCCGGGACAGGGGGACCCACCAAGAGACCCAGTACTTC. It yields the protein CASSRDRGTHQETQYF.

This clonotype was seen repeatedly, ten times or more. The chain uses TRBV27 and TRBJ2-3; D gene unclear. The V gene's germline CDR1 is MNHEY and CDR2 SMNVEV (reference sequence). V was clipped by 2 bases and J by 0 bases, with 6 bases between them. This CDR3 has 14 residues. The CDR3 nucleotides read TGTGCCAGCAGTTTAGGGGTCAGCACAGATACGCAGTATTTT. Protein: CASSLGVSTDTQYF.

There are many counts of this clonotype. This sequence joins TRBV29-1 and TRBJ2-3; TRBD1 matches 7 bases. Trimming cost V 7 bases and J 1 base; bases outside gene matches: 5. This CDR3 spans 13 amino acids. Per germline, CDR1 SQVTM and CDR2 ANQGSEA. DNA for the CDR3: TGCAGCGCTTCGACAGGGCGCACAGATACGCAGTATTTT. It yields the protein CSASTGRTDTQYF.

This clonotype was observed a few times. The gene calls are TRBV5-6 and TRBJ2-3, with unresolved D. Germline-derived CDR1 and CDR2 are SGHDT and YYEEEE. The length of the CDR3 is 13 residues. Between the trimmed V and J ends, which lost 3 bases and 2 bases, there was a span of 7 bases. Here the CDR3 reads CASSSRPTDTQYF. The DNA of the CDR3 is TGTGCCAGCAGCTCCCGTCCCACAGATACGCAGTATTTT. Full variable domain (outside the CDR3, taken from reference TRBV5-6 and TRBJ2-3): DAGVTQSPTHLIKTRGQQVTLRCSPKSGHDTVSWYQQALGQGPQFIFQYYEEEERQRGNFPDRFSGHQFPNYSSELNVNALLLGDSALYLCASSSRPTDTQYFGPGTRLTVL.

This clonotype has ten or more counts. This sequence joins TRBV12-3 or TRBV12-4 and TRBJ2-7; D could derive from TRBD1 or TRBD2 (5 bases each). V lost 4 bases and J 4 bases, leaving 17 bases between the germline ends. This CDR3 region has 15 residues. The CDR3 reads CASSWGTRPGYEQYF. CDR3 nucleotide sequence: TGTGCCAGCAGTTGGGGGACGAGACCAGGTTACGAGCAGTACTTC.

In this sample, this clonotype turned up a few times. The V and J genes are TRBV5-4 and TRBJ2-3; D is possibly TRBD2 (6 bases). Germline assignment: CDR1 SGHNT and CDR2 YYREEE (reference sequence). V lost 1 base and J 8 bases, leaving 17 bases between the germline ends. CDR3 length: 15 residues. Written as DNA, the CDR3 is TGTGCCAGCAGCTTGACCGAGACTAGGATAGCTACGCAGTATTTT. Residues: CASSLTETRIATQYF.

This clonotype was observed a handful of times. The CDR3 loop is CASRRTQTFEKLFF. The DNA of the CDR3 is TGTGCCAGCAGGCGAACCCAGACGTTCGAAAAACTGTTTTTT. V and J are TRBV6-6 and TRBJ1-4, with D hard to call. Trimming pared 6 bases from V and 8 bases from J, leaving 16 bases between. The CDR3 loop spans 14 amino acids. CDR1 MNHNY and CDR2 SVGAGI come from the germline V gene (reference sequence).

This clonotype was counted ten times or more. The gene calls are TRBV19 and TRBJ2-2, with unresolved D. V was shortened by 2 bases and J by 7 bases, with 8 bases between the two germline ends. In germline, CDR1 is LNHDA, CDR2 SQIVND (reference sequence). CDR3 length equals 13 residues. The CDR3 region has the DNA TGTGCCAGTAGTATATTAGCCGGCGGGGAGCTGTTTTTT. Amino acid sequence: CASSILAGGELFF.